This TCR beta chain derives from a study of shared clonotypes between healthy human individuals. Healthy HIV-negative adults without recent acute infections or vaccinations served as donors. Per germline, CDR1 MNHEY and CDR2 SMNVEV (reference sequence). V was clipped by 11 bases and J by 2 bases; unmatched bases: 8. The CDR3 loop spans 14 amino acids. Authors' processing steps: As immunoSEQ supplied junction-only sequences (without quality scores), filtering differed. The assay was immunoSEQ multiplex PCR, and TCRdb's table has in-frame clones only and misses some. V, J and clone size derive from that table, while D and trimming were established from the DNA sequence. The repertoire includes 600,000 to 750,000 clones, 72% of them detected once, and approximately 1.7% sits in the top ten. Only one count was recorded for this clone. Its antigen remains unknown. General study results and limits: The low donor count limited represented genetic and exposure-history diversity.

This TCR was sampled from a woman aged 25 to 39 in good health. The specimen was memory CD4+ T cells sorted from blood. Regarding subset: CD45RA-negative fraction. The rearrangement uses TRBV27 and TRBJ2-4; 8 positions agree with TRBD2. CDR3 residues: CASRLAGPKNIQYF. The CDR3 bases are TGTGCCTCACGGCTAGCGGGCCCCAAAAACATTCAGTACTTC.